The 20 T cell receptor beta chains in this list originate from one sample, sequenced in a study of blood T cell repertoires in COVID-19. Profiled with immunoSEQ multiplex PCR; TCRdb holds only in-frame clones, not every one. The sample records roughly 190,000 clones, roughly 82% being singletons. Sequencing was done on a sample of PBMCs or T cells enriched from blood (not recorded which). Receptors originate from a woman aged 55-69 years with acute COVID-19.

This clone was observed a few times. The rearrangement links TRBV7-7 to TRBJ2-2; 10 bases are a match to TRBD1. J gave up 6 bases and V 4 bases, and 14 bases lay outside the gene matches. Germline V gene lookup returns CDR1 SSHAT and CDR2 FNYEAQ (reference sequence). The CDR3 loop spans 18 amino acids. CDR3 bases: TGTGCCAGCAGCTCCGTCCGAGACAGGGGGCGTTCAGCCGGGGAGCTGTTTTTT. Protein: CASSSVRDRGRSAGELFF.

V and J are TRBV12-5 and TRBJ2-1, with 11 nucleotides matching TRBD2. There are 16 residues in the CDR3. V was pared by 0 bases and J by 9 bases, with 7 bases of the junction left unmatched. Germline CDR1 LGHNT, CDR2 FRNRAP. For the CDR3, the DNA is TGTGCTAGTGGTTTGGTAAGGTTAGCGGGAGGGGGTGAGCAGTTCTTC. Amino acids: CASGLVRLAGGGEQFF.

The chain joins TRBV19 to TRBJ1-1; no clear D. V was clipped by 7 bases and J by 7 bases, with 22 bases between them. Germline CDR1 reads LNHDA; CDR2 reads SQIVND (reference sequence). The CDR3 length is 15 residues. The CDR3 region has the DNA TGTGCCAGTACCCAAAGGGTGGAGGGAGTTGGTGAAGCTTTCTTT. Translated: CASTQRVEGVGEAFF.

This clone came up a few times. Here the CDR3 DNA reads TGTGCCAGCCAGGGGGGCAGGGGGCAGGAAAAACTGTTTTTT. Protein: CASQGGRGQEKLFF. The rearrangement joins TRBV7-2 to TRBJ1-4, with TRBD1 matching 8 bases. Germline CDR1 reads SGHTA; CDR2 reads FQGNSA. The CDR3 sequence is 14 residues long. The V and J ends lost 8 bases and 8 bases, in that order; junction bases with no gene match: 10.

This clone was detected a few times. This sequence joins TRBV27 and TRBJ1-2; tentative D call: TRBD1 (5 bases). The CDR3 extends over 15 amino acids. Between the trimmed V and J ends, which lost 5 bases and 5 bases, there was a span of 18 bases. CDR1 and CDR2 (germline): MNHEY, SMNVEV (reference sequence). The CDR3 region is CASSPAGGGPYGYTF. The CDR3, as DNA: TGTGCCAGCAGTCCCGCCGGGGGGGGACCGTATGGCTACACCTTC.

This sequence joins TRBV4-3 and TRBJ2-5; 12 positions match TRBD2. The CDR3 sequence is 17 residues long. Germline CDR1 is LGHNA and CDR2 is YSLEER. The V segment lost 0 bases and the J segment 5 bases; nucleotides outside the gene matches: 7. CDR3 bases: TGCGCCAGCAGCCAAGATGCGCTAGCGGGGGGGGATGAGACCCAGTACTTC. It is translated as CASSQDALAGGDETQYF.

The chain has TRBV27 and TRBJ1-5, with TRBD1 as a possible D gene (6 bases). Deletions cut 3 bases from V and 7 bases from J, with 13 bases between. The CDR3 is made up of 14 amino acids. The germline gives CDR1 MNHEY, CDR2 SMNVEV (reference sequence). CDR3 nucleotide sequence: TGTGCCAGCAGTTTCGAGGGGGTTAACCAGCCCCAGCATTTT. Its protein product is CASSFEGVNQPQHF.

In this sample, this clone turned up once. The chain combines TRBV6-5 with TRBJ1-2; D may be TRBD1 (6 bases). V lost 7 bases to trimming and J lost 4 bases, with 19 bases between them. The V gene's germline CDR1 is MNHEY and CDR2 SVGAGI. The CDR3 covers 15 residues. For the CDR3, the DNA is TGTGCCAGCATTTCCCAGGGCGTAGGGGGCTATGGCTACACCTTC. Translation: CASISQGVGGYGYTF.

The chain joins TRBV19 to TRBJ1-6; D is possibly TRBD1 (5 bases). V lost 4 bases to trimming and J lost 8 bases, with 15 bases between them. This CDR3 is built from 15 residues. In germline, CDR1 is LNHDA, CDR2 SQIVND (reference sequence). The CDR3 DNA is TGTGCCAGTAGTACAATCAGGGCTCTGGATTCACCCCTCCACTTT. Protein product: CASSTIRALDSPLHF.

This clone came up once. This chain links TRBV4-3 with TRBJ1-1; TRBD1 matches at 7 bases. Germline V gene sequence: CDR1 LGHNA, CDR2 YSLEER. J lost 7 bases, V lost 3 bases, and 14 bases had no gene match. This CDR3 spans 16 amino acids. CDR3 protein: CASSHAGTANIGEAFF. CDR3 DNA sequence: TGCGCCAGCAGCCATGCCGGGACAGCAAACATCGGTGAAGCTTTCTTT.

J is TRBJ2-2 and V is TRBV24-1; D is ambiguous. CDR1 is KGHDR and CDR2 is SFDVKD in the germline V gene. CDR3 length equals 15 residues. Trimming took 3 bases from V and 3 from J, leaving 10 bases between them. For the CDR3, the DNA is TGTGCCACCAGTGATCCTACCCGGGACACCGGGGAGCTGTTTTTT. Translated: CATSDPTRDTGELFF.

V is TRBV7-2 and J is TRBJ1-2, with D possibly matching TRBD1 (5 bases). CDR3 length equals 15 residues. The germline V gene encodes CDR1 SGHTA and CDR2 FQGNSA. V shed 5 bases and J shed 4 bases, with 17 bases lying between them. DNA of the CDR3: TGTGCCAGCAGCGGCGACAGCATAAAGTTCTATGGCTACACCTTC. Protein: CASSGDSIKFYGYTF.

V and J are TRBV7-2 and TRBJ1-1; 8 bases fit TRBD1. CDR1 and CDR2 (germline): SGHTA, FQGNSA. J was trimmed by 1 base and V by 5 bases; bases with no gene match: 3. This CDR3 has 14 residues. The CDR3 region is CASSRGTGNTEAFF. The CDR3, as DNA: TGTGCCAGCAGCCGCGGGACAGGGAACACTGAAGCTTTCTTT.

Remarks on this clone: This specimen includes other DNA sequences encoding the same CDR3. The genes are TRBV2 and TRBJ2-5; D is unclear. This CDR3 is built from 11 residues. V was pared by 2 bases and J by 5 bases, with 3 bases between. Per germline, CDR1 SNHLY and CDR2 FYNNEI. For the CDR3, the DNA is TGTGCCAGCAGTGAACGTGAGACCCAGTACTTC. Translation: CASSERETQYF.

The rearrangement joins TRBV3-1 (or the pseudogene TRBV3-2) to TRBJ2-7; 8 bases map to TRBD2. The CDR3 has 12 amino acids. The V gene end was trimmed by 1 base and the J gene end by 7 bases; junction bases not matched to a gene: 0. Germline values: CDR1 LGHDT, CDR2 YNNKEL (reference sequence). The CDR3 is CASSQGGGEQYV. CDR3 DNA: TGTGCCAGCAGCCAAGGCGGGGGGGAGCAGTACGTC.

The chain recombines TRBV7-9 with TRBJ2-1; 7 bases agree with TRBD2. The junction had 9 bases not matched to a gene; V was cut back by 4 bases and J by 6 bases. Germline CDR1 and CDR2: SEHNR and FQNEAQ (reference sequence). This CDR3 spans 15 amino acids. As DNA, the CDR3 is TGTGCCAGCAGCTGGGAGCGGGATAGGACCAATGAGCAGTTCTTC. Protein: CASSWERDRTNEQFF.

The V call is TRBV29-1, the J call TRBJ1-2; D perhaps matches TRBD1 (5 bases). CDR1 is SQVTM and CDR2 is ANQGSEA in the germline V gene. V lost 4 bases to trimming and J lost 2 bases, with 11 bases between them. This CDR3 has 13 residues. Here the CDR3 reads CSVGGDTNYGYTF. The CDR3, as DNA: TGCAGCGTTGGGGGCGATACGAACTATGGCTACACCTTC.

The V call is TRBV7-2, the J call TRBJ2-2, with 7 bases lining up with TRBD1. J gave up 3 bases and V 1 base, and 2 bases lay outside the gene matches. Germline CDR1 and CDR2: SGHTA and FQGNSA. The CDR3 sequence is 15 residues long. CDR3: CASSLETGHTGELFF. The CDR3 bases are TGTGCCAGCAGCTTAGAGACAGGGCACACCGGGGAGCTGTTTTTT.

The chain uses TRBV5-3 and TRBJ1-1; a possible D gene is TRBD1 (5 bases). TRBV5-3 is an ORF, with its function uncertain. V lost 2 bases and J 1 base, leaving 15 bases between the germline ends. This CDR3 comprises 16 residues. CDR3 coding DNA: TGTGCCAGAAGCTTCGTGGCACAGCAGGGGAACACTGAAGCTTTCTTT. Protein product: CARSFVAQQGNTEAFF.

CDR3 nucleotide sequence: TGCGCCAGCAGCTTGGAGTCCGGGAGTGAGAGTCAGCCCCAGCATTTT. Translation: CASSLESGSESQPQHF. V gene TRBV5-1 combines with J gene TRBJ1-5; D not certain. Germline-derived CDR1 and CDR2 are SGHRS and YFSETQ. Trimming removed 0 bases at V and 6 bases at J, with 16 bases between. The CDR3 sequence is 16 residues long.